These 28 T cell receptor beta chains share one sample of origin, sequenced in a study of technical replicates of blood from a handful of donors. Clones were read by immunoSEQ multiplex PCR, and TCRdb kept only the in-frame ones, dropping some. Seen here are roughly 50,000 clones, roughly 96% observed once, and the top ten hold about 3%. The material sequenced was PBMCs. The receptor source for this set is a human donor in good health. Some clones in this sample may be carry-over from other donors' samples.

The rearrangement joins TRBV29-1 to TRBJ1-4; 9 positions agree with TRBD1. CDR3 length equals 11 residues. The trim removed 2 bases at V and 12 bases at J, leaving 1 base unmatched. Germline-derived CDR1 and CDR2 are SQVTM and ANQGSEA. The DNA of the CDR3 is TGCAGCGTTGAACGACAGGGGGAACTGTTTTTT. Its protein is CSVERQGELFF. The full variable domain, rest sourced from reference TRBV29-1 and TRBJ1-4, is SAVISQKPSRDICQRGTSLTIQCQVDSQVTMMFWYRQQPGQSLTLIATANQGSEATYESGFVIDKFPISRPNLTFSTLTVSNMSPEDSSIYLCSVERQGELFFGSGTQLSVL.

The chain joins TRBV7-3 to TRBJ2-1; D is unresolved. The CDR3 is 13 amino acids. Trimming removed 5 bases from V and 8 bases from J, with 13 bases in between. Germline lookup yields CDR1 SGHTA and CDR2 FQGTGA. CDR3 in DNA: TGTGCCAGCAGCCCTGAGTCGTTGGATGAGCAGTTCTTC. This gives the protein CASSPESLDEQFF.

V gene TRBV7-6 combines with J gene TRBJ1-4; 8 bases fit TRBD1. CDR1 and CDR2 (germline): SGHVS, FNYEAQ. The CDR3 extends over 14 amino acids. After removal of 5 bases from V and 5 bases from J, the junction contained 4 bases not matched to a gene. CDR3 in DNA: TGTGCCAGCAGCCGTGGACAGGGCAATGAAAAACTGTTTTTT. It yields the protein CASSRGQGNEKLFF. Supplemented by reference TRBV7-6 and TRBJ1-4, the full variable domain reads GAGVSQSPRYKVTKRGQDVALRCDPISGHVSLYWYRQALGQGPEFLTYFNYEAQQDKSGLPNDRFSAERPEGSISTLTIQRTEQRDSAMYRCASSRGQGNEKLFFGSGTQLSVL.

The V call is TRBV5-4, the J call TRBJ2-7, with 7 bases aligning to TRBD1. Looked up from germline, CDR1 is SGHNT and CDR2 is YYREEE (reference sequence). The CDR3 contains 15 residues. V lost 2 bases and J lost 1; bases outside the gene matches: 6. The CDR3 spells CASSFRQGRSYEQYF. CDR3 nucleotides: TGTGCCAGCAGCTTTCGACAGGGAAGGTCCTACGAGCAGTACTTC.

This chain links TRBV4-3 with TRBJ1-1; the D is unclear. V shed 0 bases and J shed 10 bases, with 9 bases lying between them. The CDR3 is made up of 12 amino acids. Germline CDR1 and CDR2: LGHNA and YSLEER. The CDR3 DNA reads TGCGCCAGCAGCCAAGAAGGGAGGAGAGCTTTCTTT. This codes for CASSQEGRRAFF.

The chain combines TRBV5-4 with TRBJ2-7, with 10 bases lining up with TRBD1. Germline-derived CDR1 and CDR2 are SGHNT and YYREEE (reference sequence). The junction had 3 bases not matched to a gene; V was cut back by 5 bases and J by 1 base. The length of the CDR3 is 14 residues. In DNA form, the CDR3 reads TGTGCCAGCAGGAGGACAGGGGGATCCTACGAGCAGTACTTC. Amino acid sequence: CASRRTGGSYEQYF.

V usage is TRBV6-5 and J usage is TRBJ1-2, with TRBD1 identical over 12 bases. Germline loops: CDR1 MNHEY, CDR2 SVGAGI. The V gene end was trimmed by 6 bases and the J gene end by 3 bases; junction bases not matched to a gene: 5. The CDR3 contains 15 residues. The CDR3 loop reads CASRGQGARDYGYTF. CDR3 bases: TGTGCCAGCAGGGGACAGGGGGCACGGGACTATGGCTACACCTTC.

This sequence joins TRBV4-3 and TRBJ2-3; maybe TRBD1 (5 bases). The germline V gene encodes CDR1 LGHNA and CDR2 YSLEER. The V gene lost 4 bases and the J gene lost 5 bases, with 25 bases spanning the gap. This CDR3 is 18 amino acids long. CDR3 residues: CASSPLTALSRKGDTQYF. CDR3 coding DNA: TGCGCCAGCAGCCCCCTGACAGCCCTCAGCCGGAAAGGAGATACGCAGTATTTT.

J is TRBJ2-7 and V is TRBV5-6, with 11 nucleotides matching TRBD2. The CDR3 extends over 16 amino acids. Germline loops: CDR1 SGHDT, CDR2 YYEEEE. The trim removed 2 bases at V and 1 base at J, leaving 5 bases unmatched. The chain's CDR3 is CASSLTLAGASYEQYF. The CDR3 DNA reads TGTGCCAGCAGCTTAACACTAGCGGGAGCATCCTACGAGCAGTACTTC.

V and J are TRBV10-3 and TRBJ2-5; 10 nucleotides align to TRBD2. This CDR3 is 16 amino acids long. CDR1 and CDR2 (germline): ENHRY, SYGVKD. V dropped 6 bases and J dropped 2; count of bases not matched to a gene: 9. The CDR3 DNA sequence: TGTGCCATCAGCGGATCCGGACTAGCGGCTCAAGAGACCCAGTACTTC. It yields the protein CAISGSGLAAQETQYF.

The rearrangement joins TRBV7-8 to TRBJ1-1, with TRBD1 matching over 10 bases. CDR3 length: 16 amino acids. From germline, CDR1 is SGHVS and CDR2 FQNEAQ. The V and J ends lost 2 bases and 4 bases, in that order; junction bases with no gene match: 7. In nucleotides, the CDR3 is TGTGCCAGCAGCTTACCCGTGGACAGGGGGGGCACTGAAGCTTTCTTT. Protein: CASSLPVDRGGTEAFF.

V is TRBV6-1 and J is TRBJ1-1; maybe TRBD1 (6 bases). CDR3 length: 16 amino acids. V was cut by 4 bases and J by 6 bases, with 21 bases left in between. CDR1 and CDR2 from the germline V gene are MNHNS and SASEGT. In DNA form, the CDR3 reads TGTGCCAGCAGTGGAGGGGGGGTGGGGTTTTGGGCTGAAGCTTTCTTT. It specifies CASSGGGVGFWAEAFF.

The chain has TRBV4-2 and TRBJ2-2, with unresolved D. Germline lookup yields CDR1 LGHNA and CDR2 YNFKEQ. The length of the CDR3 is 14 residues. The germline V and J ends were trimmed by 1 base and 2 bases, with 5 bases remaining between them. In DNA, the CDR3 is TGTGCCAGCAGCCAAGTAATCAACACCGGGGAGCTGTTTTTT. Encoded protein: CASSQVINTGELFF.

The rearrangement links TRBV4-1 to TRBJ2-5, with 7 bases that match TRBD1. The CDR3 has 16 amino acids. Germline V gene sequence: CDR1 MGHRA, CDR2 YSYEKL. V was pared by 1 base and J by 1 base, with 6 bases of the junction left unmatched. As DNA, the CDR3 is TGCGCCAGCAGCCAAGGTTTCGCAGGGGGCCAAGAGACCCAGTACTTC. Protein product: CASSQGFAGGQETQYF.

The CDR3 DNA is TGTGCCAGCAGCGGTGACAGGGTGGATACGCAGTATTTT. Amino acids: CASSGDRVDTQYF. V gene TRBV7-8 combines with J gene TRBJ2-3; 7 positions match TRBD1. This CDR3 contains 13 residues. CDR1 and CDR2 (germline): SGHVS, FQNEAQ. The J segment lost 6 bases and the V segment lost 5 bases, leaving 5 bases of the junction unmatched.

This clone appeared a few times. This chain connects TRBV6-1 to TRBJ2-7, with 12 bases that match TRBD1. Germline lookup yields CDR1 MNHNS and CDR2 SASEGT. CDR3 length: 14 residues. V shed 6 bases and J 5 bases; nucleotides not matched to a gene: 5. As DNA, the CDR3 is TGTGCCAGCAGCCGGGACAGGGGGCGCGACGAGCAGTACTTC. Translating gives CASSRDRGRDEQYF.

The chain joins TRBV10-3 to TRBJ2-3, with TRBD2 matching over 11 bases. V lost 4 bases and J lost 6; bases outside the gene matches: 6. The germline gives CDR1 ENHRY, CDR2 SYGVKD. The length of the CDR3 is 15 residues. The CDR3 DNA follows: TGTGCCATCAGTGGGGCTAGCGGGGGGAGTGATACGCAGTATTTT. It is translated as CAISGASGGSDTQYF.

This chain uses TRBV5-1 with TRBJ2-3, with 9 bases identical to TRBD2. The CDR3 runs 16 residues. V shed 3 bases, J shed 0 bases, and the junction held 5 bases outside the gene matches. Germline CDR1 and CDR2: SGHRS and YFSETQ. The CDR3 loop is CASSSGLAPSTDTQYF. The CDR3 DNA follows: TGCGCCAGCAGCTCCGGACTAGCGCCTAGCACAGATACGCAGTATTTT. The variable domain in full, with the rest retrieved from reference TRBV5-1 and TRBJ2-3, is KAGVTQTPRYLIKTRGQQVTLSCSPISGHRSVSWYQQTPGQGLQFLFEYFSETQRNKGNFPGRFSGRQFSNSRSEMNVSTLELGDSALYLCASSSGLAPSTDTQYFGPGTRLTVL.

The chain recombines TRBV5-1 with TRBJ2-5, with D maybe TRBD2 (6 bases). V dropped 3 bases and J dropped 3 bases, with 12 bases sitting between them. CDR3 length: 14 amino acids. Germline V gives CDR1 SGHRS, CDR2 YFSETQ. The CDR3 loop reads CASSSSGGEETQYF. DNA of the CDR3: TGCGCCAGCAGCTCTTCGGGCGGGGAAGAGACCCAGTACTTC.

The chain combines TRBV19 with TRBJ1-6; possibly TRBD1 for D (5 bases). Trimming shortened V by 5 bases and J by 7 bases, and 15 bases separated the two germline ends. This CDR3 comprises 15 residues. Germline CDR1 reads LNHDA; CDR2 reads SQIVND (reference sequence). CDR3 nucleotide sequence: TGTGCCAGTAGTCCACAGACAGTTACGAATTCACCCCTCCACTTT. Translated, it gives CASSPQTVTNSPLHF.

The genes are TRBV5-6 and TRBJ2-7; TRBD2 agrees at 7 bases. Germline values: CDR1 SGHDT, CDR2 YYEEEE. V gave up 0 bases and J gave up 6 bases; unmatched junction bases: 9. This CDR3 has 15 residues. The CDR3 protein is CASSLVGGGPLEQYF. For the CDR3, the DNA is TGTGCCAGCAGCTTGGTTGGGGGAGGGCCCCTCGAGCAGTACTTC.

The rearrangement links TRBV25-1 to TRBJ2-1, with 13 bases aligning to TRBD2. V lost 7 bases to trimming and J lost 3 bases; unmatched junction nucleotides: 3. The germline CDR1 and CDR2 sequences are MGHDK and SYGVNS. This CDR3 region has 15 residues. The CDR3 sequence: CASTTSGGLYNEQFF. For the CDR3, the DNA is TGTGCCAGCACGACTAGCGGGGGGCTCTACAATGAGCAGTTCTTC.

This chain links TRBV16 with TRBJ1-1; 8 nucleotides match TRBD1. The CDR3 sequence is 15 residues long. V was pared by 0 bases and J by 5 bases, with 5 bases of the junction left unmatched. Germline V CDR1 and CDR2: KGHSY, FQNENV. The DNA of the CDR3 is TGTGCCAGCAGCCAATCCCCAGGGGGCAAAACTGAAGCTTTCTTT. Translating it yields CASSQSPGGKTEAFF.

The chain couples TRBV11-2 to TRBJ1-2; D unresolved. Deletions cut 0 bases from V and 7 bases from J, with 6 bases between. Germline-derived CDR1 and CDR2 are SGHAT and FQNNGV. This CDR3 region has 12 residues. This CDR3 is CASSLDRGGYTF. DNA of the CDR3: TGTGCCAGCAGCTTAGATCGGGGTGGCTACACCTTC.

J is TRBJ1-5 and V is TRBV4-3; D gene unclear. CDR3 size: 14 residues. V was shortened by 1 base and J by 7 bases, with 11 bases between the two germline ends. Looked up from germline, CDR1 is LGHNA and CDR2 is YSLEER. This CDR3 is CASSQGFGGQPQHF. DNA of the CDR3: TGCGCCAGCAGCCAAGGATTTGGAGGGCAGCCCCAGCATTTT.

The rearrangement links TRBV18 to TRBJ2-4, with TRBD1 matching over 11 bases. V gave up 2 bases and J gave up 1 base; unmatched junction bases: 1. The CDR3 length is 16 residues. CDR1 KGHSH and CDR2 LQKENI come from the germline V gene. CDR3 nucleotides: TGTGCCAGCTCACCAGGACAGGGGGCGGCCAAAAACATTCAGTACTTC. Protein: CASSPGQGAAKNIQYF.

The chain links TRBV5-1 to TRBJ1-1; D perhaps matches TRBD1 (5 bases). Germline V gene lookup returns CDR1 SGHRS and CDR2 YFSETQ. The ends were cut back, 4 bases at V and 1 base at J, with 26 bases in the middle. This CDR3 comprises 19 residues. As DNA, the CDR3 is TGCGCCAGCAGCCTGCTCTCCGGGGGGGGGAGCTACGAGAACACTGAAGCTTTCTTT. Protein: CASSLLSGGGSYENTEAFF.

This chain joins TRBV2 and TRBJ2-2; perhaps TRBD2 as D (5 bases). This CDR3 has 14 amino acids. The germline gives CDR1 SNHLY, CDR2 FYNNEI. The V end lost 6 bases, the J end lost 4 bases, and 12 bases lay between the germline ends. In DNA, the CDR3 is TGTGCCAGCAGGTCCGTTGGAGGCACCGGGGAGCTGTTTTTT. It codes for CASRSVGGTGELFF.